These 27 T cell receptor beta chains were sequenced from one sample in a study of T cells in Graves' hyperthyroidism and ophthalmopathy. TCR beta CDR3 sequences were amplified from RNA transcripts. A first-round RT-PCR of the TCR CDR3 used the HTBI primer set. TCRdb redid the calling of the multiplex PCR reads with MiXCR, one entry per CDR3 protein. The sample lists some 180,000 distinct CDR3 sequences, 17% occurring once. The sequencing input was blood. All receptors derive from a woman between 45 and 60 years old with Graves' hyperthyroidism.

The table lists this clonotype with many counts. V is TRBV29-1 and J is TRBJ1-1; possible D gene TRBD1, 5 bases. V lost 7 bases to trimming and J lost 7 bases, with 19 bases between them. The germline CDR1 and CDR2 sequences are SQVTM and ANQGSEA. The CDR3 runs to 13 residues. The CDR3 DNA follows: TGCAGCGCTCCGGGACCCCTGGGAGTTGAAGCTTTCTTT. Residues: CSAPGPLGVEAFF.

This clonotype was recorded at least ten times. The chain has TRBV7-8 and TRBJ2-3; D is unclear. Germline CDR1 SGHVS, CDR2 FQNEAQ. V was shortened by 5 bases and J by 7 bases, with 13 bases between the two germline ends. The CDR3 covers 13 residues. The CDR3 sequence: CASSPRGANTQYF. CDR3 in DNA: TGTGCCAGCAGCCCCAGAGGTGCTAATACGCAGTATTTT.

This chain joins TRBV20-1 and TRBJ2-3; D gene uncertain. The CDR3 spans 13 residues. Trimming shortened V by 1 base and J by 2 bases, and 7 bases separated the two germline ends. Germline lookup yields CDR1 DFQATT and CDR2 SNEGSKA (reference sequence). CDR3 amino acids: CSARASNTDTQYF. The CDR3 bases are TGCAGTGCTAGAGCAAGTAACACAGATACGCAGTATTTT.

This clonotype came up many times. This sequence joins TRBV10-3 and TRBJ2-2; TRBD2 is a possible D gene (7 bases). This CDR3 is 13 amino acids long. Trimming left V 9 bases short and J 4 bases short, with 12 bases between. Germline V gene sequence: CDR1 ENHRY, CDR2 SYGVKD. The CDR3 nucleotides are TGTGCCATAAGGGGAGGGGGCACCGGGGAGCTGTTTTTT. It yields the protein CAIRGGGTGELFF.

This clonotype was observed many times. CDR3 nucleotide sequence: TGTGCCGTAAGCCCCTCTGGGGCCAACGTCCTGACTTTC. This encodes CAVSPSGANVLTF. The chain links TRBV7-9 to TRBJ2-6; D ambiguous. The germline CDR1 and CDR2 sequences are SEHNR and FQNEAQ (reference sequence). This CDR3 is 13 amino acids long. Trimming cost V 11 bases and J 0 bases, with 8 bases left between them.

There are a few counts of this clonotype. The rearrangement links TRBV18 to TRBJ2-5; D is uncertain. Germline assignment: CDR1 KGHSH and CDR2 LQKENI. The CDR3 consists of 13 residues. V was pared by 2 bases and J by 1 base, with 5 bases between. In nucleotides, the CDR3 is TGTGCCAGCTCACCAAACAGCCAAGAGACCCAGTACTTC. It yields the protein CASSPNSQETQYF.

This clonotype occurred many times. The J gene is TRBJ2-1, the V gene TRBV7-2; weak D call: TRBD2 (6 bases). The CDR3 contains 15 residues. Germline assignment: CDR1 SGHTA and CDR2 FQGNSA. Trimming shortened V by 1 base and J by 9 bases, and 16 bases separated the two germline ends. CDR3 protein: CASSLGAGLTPEQFF. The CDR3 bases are TGTGCCAGCAGCTTAGGGGCGGGGTTGACTCCTGAGCAGTTCTTC.

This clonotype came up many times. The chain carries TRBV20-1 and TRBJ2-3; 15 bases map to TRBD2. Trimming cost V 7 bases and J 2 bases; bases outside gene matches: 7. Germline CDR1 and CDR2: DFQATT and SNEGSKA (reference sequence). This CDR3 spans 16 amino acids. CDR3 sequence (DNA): TGCAGTGTCGCGGGACTAGCGGGGGGACTCACAGATACGCAGTATTTT. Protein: CSVAGLAGGLTDTQYF.

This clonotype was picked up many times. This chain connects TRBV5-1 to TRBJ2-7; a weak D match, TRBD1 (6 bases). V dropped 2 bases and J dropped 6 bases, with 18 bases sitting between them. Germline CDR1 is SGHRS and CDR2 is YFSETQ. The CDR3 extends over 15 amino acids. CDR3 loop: CASSFERLGATEQYF. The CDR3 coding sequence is TGCGCCAGCAGCTTTGAACGTTTGGGGGCAACCGAGCAGTACTTC.

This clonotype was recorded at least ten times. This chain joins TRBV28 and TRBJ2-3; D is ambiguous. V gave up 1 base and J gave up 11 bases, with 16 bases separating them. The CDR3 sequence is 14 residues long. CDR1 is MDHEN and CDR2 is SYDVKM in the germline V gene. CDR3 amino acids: CASSLYALPRGQYF. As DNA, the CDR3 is TGTGCCAGCAGTTTATACGCCCTCCCGCGCGGGCAGTATTTT.

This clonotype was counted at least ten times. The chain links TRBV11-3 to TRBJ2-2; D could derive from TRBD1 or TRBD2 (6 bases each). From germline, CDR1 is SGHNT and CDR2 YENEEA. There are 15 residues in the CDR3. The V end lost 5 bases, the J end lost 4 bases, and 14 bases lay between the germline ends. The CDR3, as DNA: TGTGCCAGCAGCCGAGGGGGAGGTAGCACCGGGGAGCTGTTTTTT. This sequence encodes CASSRGGGSTGELFF.

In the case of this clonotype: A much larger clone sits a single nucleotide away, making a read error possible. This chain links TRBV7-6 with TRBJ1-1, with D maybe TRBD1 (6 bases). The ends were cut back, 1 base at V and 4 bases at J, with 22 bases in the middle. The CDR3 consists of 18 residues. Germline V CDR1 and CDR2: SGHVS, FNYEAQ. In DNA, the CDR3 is TGTGCCAGCAGCTTAGTAAGCCTCCAGGGGTTTCCAGGCACTGAAGCTTTCTTT. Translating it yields CASSLVSLQGFPGTEAFF.

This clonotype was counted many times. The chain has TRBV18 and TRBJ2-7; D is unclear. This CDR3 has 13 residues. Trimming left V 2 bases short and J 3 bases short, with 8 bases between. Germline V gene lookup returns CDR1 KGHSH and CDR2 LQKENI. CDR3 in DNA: TGTGCCAGCTCACCAGGCAGGATCTACGAGCAGTACTTC. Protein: CASSPGRIYEQYF. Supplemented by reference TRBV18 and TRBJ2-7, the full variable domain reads NAGVMQNPRHLVRRRGQEARLRCSPMKGHSHVYWYRQLPEEGLKFMVYLQKENIIDESGMPKERFSAEFPKEGPSILRIQQVVRGDSAAYFCASSPGRIYEQYFGPGTRLTVT.

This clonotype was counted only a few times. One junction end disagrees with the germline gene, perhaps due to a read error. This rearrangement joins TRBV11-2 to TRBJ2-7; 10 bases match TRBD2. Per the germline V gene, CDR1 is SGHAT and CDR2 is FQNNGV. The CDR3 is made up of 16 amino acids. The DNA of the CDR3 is TGCGCCAGCAGCCCGCTAGGGAGCGGGGGGGCGTACGAGCAGTACTTC. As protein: CASSPLGSGGAYEQYF.

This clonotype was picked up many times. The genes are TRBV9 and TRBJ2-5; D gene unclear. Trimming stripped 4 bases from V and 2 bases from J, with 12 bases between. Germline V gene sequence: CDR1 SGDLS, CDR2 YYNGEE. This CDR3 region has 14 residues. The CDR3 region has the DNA TGTGCCAGCAGCCCTACGATAGGGCAAGAGACCCAGTACTTC. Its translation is CASSPTIGQETQYF. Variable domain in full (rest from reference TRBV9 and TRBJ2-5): DSGVTQTPKHLITATGQRVTLRCSPRSGDLSVYWYQQSLDQGLQFLIQYYNGEERAKGNILERFSAQQFPDLHSELNLSSLELGDSALYFCASSPTIGQETQYFGPGTRLLVL.

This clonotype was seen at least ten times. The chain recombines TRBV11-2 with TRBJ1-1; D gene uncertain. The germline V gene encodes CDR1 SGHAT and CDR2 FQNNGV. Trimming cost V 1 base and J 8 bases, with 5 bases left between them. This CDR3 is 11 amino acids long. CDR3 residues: CASSLGGEAFF. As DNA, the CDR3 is TGTGCCAGCAGCTTAGGCGGGGAAGCTTTCTTT.

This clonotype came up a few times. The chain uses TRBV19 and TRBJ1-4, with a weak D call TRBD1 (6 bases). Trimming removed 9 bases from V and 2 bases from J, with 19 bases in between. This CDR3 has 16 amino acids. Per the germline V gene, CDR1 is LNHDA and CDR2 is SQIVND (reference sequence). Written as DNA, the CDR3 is TGTGCCAGCTCATTCCTAGGGGGTTCGACTAATGAAAAACTGTTTTTT. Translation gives CASSFLGGSTNEKLFF.

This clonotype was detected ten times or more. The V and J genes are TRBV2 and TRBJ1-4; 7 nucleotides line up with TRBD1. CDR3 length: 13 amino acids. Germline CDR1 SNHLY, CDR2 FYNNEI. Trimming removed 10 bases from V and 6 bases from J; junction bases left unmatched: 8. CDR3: CAITRGEDEKLFF. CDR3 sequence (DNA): TGTGCCATTACCAGGGGGGAAGATGAAAAACTGTTTTTT.

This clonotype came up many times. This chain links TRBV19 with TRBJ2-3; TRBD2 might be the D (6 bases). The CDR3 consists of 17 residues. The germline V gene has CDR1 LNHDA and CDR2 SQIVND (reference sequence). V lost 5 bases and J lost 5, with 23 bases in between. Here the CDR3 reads CASSPGGAWGLVDTQYF. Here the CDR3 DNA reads TGTGCCAGTAGTCCCGGAGGGGCGTGGGGTCTTGTAGATACGCAGTATTTT.

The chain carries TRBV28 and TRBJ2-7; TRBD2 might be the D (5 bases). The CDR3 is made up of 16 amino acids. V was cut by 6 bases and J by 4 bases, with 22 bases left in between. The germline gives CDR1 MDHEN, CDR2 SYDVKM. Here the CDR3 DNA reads TGTGCCAGCAGGTCTCCCCCTGGGAGAAAGAGTTACGAGCAGTACTTC. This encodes CASRSPPGRKSYEQYF.

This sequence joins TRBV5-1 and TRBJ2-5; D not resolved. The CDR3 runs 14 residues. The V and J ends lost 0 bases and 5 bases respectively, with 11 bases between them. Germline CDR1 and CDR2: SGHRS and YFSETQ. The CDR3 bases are TGCGCCAGCAGCTTGGGACCGACTTCCGAGACCCAGTACTTC. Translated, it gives CASSLGPTSETQYF.

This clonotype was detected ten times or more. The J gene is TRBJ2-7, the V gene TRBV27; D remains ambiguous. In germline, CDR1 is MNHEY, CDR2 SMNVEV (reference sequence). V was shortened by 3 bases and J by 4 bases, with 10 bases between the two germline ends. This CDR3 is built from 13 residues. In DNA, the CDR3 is TGTGCCAGCAGTTTTAGCTTCGGGTACGAGCAGTACTTC. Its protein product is CASSFSFGYEQYF.

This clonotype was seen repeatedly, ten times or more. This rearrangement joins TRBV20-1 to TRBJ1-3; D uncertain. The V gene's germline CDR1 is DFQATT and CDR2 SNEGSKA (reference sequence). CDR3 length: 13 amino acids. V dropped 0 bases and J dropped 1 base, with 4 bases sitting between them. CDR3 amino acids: CSAREGSGNTIYF. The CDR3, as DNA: TGCAGTGCTAGAGAGGGGTCTGGAAACACCATATATTTT.

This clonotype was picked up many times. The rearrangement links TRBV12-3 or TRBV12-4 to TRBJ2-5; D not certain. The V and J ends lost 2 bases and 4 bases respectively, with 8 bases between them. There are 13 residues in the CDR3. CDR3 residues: CASSLRRPETQYF. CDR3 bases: TGTGCCAGCAGTTTAAGGCGTCCAGAGACCCAGTACTTC.

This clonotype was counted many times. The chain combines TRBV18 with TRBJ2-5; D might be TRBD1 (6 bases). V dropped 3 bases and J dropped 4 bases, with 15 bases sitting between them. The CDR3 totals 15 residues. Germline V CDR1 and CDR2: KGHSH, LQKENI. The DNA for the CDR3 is TGTGCCAGCTCACCGGGTCAGGGGATGGCAGAGACCCAGTACTTC. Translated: CASSPGQGMAETQYF.

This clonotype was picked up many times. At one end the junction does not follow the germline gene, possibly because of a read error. The CDR3, as DNA: TGCGCGACACTAGGGACTTTTGAAGAGCAGTACTTC. Its translation is CATLGTFEEQYF. J is TRBJ2-7 and V is TRBV6-1, with a tentative D call TRBD2 (6 bases). Germline V CDR1 and CDR2: MNHNS, SASEGT. The CDR3 sequence is 12 residues long.

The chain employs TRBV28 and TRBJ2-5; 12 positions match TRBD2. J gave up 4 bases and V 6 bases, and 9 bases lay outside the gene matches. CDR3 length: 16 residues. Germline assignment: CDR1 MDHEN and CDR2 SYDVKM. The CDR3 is CASRKTSGSNAETQYF. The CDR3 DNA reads TGTGCCAGCAGAAAGACTAGCGGGAGTAATGCAGAGACCCAGTACTTC.